This T cell receptor (beta chain) came from a study of tumor and adjacent non-tumor tissue in lung cancer (dated by TCRdb to between 2018 and 2020). Describing the broader study: The cohort included under 15 adenocarcinoma, 2 squamous cell carcinoma and 1 small cell lung cancer patients. The 15 enrolled patients, of whom some ten were men and 5 were women, were aged about 30 to 80 years and were diagnosed with TNM stage I to III disease. Sequencing produced 130,000,000 or so productive TCRbeta reads in total, an average of about 4 million reads per sample. Using bulk TCRbeta repertoires from under 17 lung cancer patients, the study set lung tumor tissue side by side with matched distant non-tumor lung tissue. TCRbeta CDR3 sequencing was performed on about 29 paired specimens, with one tumor sample and one normal lung sample collected per patient.

RNA was isolated from bulk, unsorted tissue, and RNA quality was assessed with a NanoDrop ND-1000 and an Agilent 2100. All donors had newly diagnosed lung cancer, had not received prior chemotherapy, and were admitted for thoracic surgery in China between August and November 2014. Patients who had received previous radiotherapy or chemotherapy, or who had another concurrent cancer, were excluded from the study. Surgical tissue pieces of 1-2 cm3 were preserved in RNAlater solution and were kept at -80 degrees C until use. Points on this clonotype: Its antigen remains unidentified. One junction end does not reproduce the germline sequence, and a read error may be involved.

The method was multiplex PCR. The run used an Illumina HiSeq 2500. Following protocols modified from ARM-PCR, the researchers constructed TCRbeta libraries through three rounds of nested PCR with primers (Table S4). Before sequencing, PCR products in the 200-500 bp range were cut out of the gel and cleaned up using the QIAquick gel extraction kit. Per the original workflow: Trimmomatic was used to clean the reads, FLASH merged the cleaned reads into complete CDR3 sequences, and MiTCR assigned the sequences to V(D)J germline segments. Clonal diversity was calculated as the inverse Simpson's index using VDJtools. In-frame sequences without a premature stop codon were defined as productive reads. TCRdb reran the public reads through fastp at Q25 and MiXCR, keeping productive beta chains. For every CDR3 protein sequence, its rows merge into one entry that carries the most common genes and DNA. TCRdb, rather than the study authors, made the V and J calls. Recorded for this sample are 90,000 to 130,000 distinct CDR3 sequences; approximately 84% of them occurred a single time. 22% of the sample is taken by the ten largest.

CDR1 is given as DFQATT and CDR2 as SNEGSKA, both from the germline V gene (reference sequence). The CDR3 numbers 13 residues from cysteine through phenylalanine. Only the CDR3 part of the read is kept: 39 bases, read in frame from the first base. Broader findings and caveats from the paper: Peripheral blood was not sequenced, so blood TCRbeta repertoires were not examined in the lung cancer patients of the study. The methods do not name the sequencing platform or mention unique molecular identifiers. Significantly higher TCR diversity (inverse Simpson) was observed in tumor tissue than in normal lung tissue (about 410 vs 180, P = 0.0075, Mann-Whitney U test). With only roughly 14 patients in the cohort, the authors noted that larger samples and more detailed clinical data are needed. Younger patients had significantly higher TCR diversity, and higher tumor TCR diversity was associated with shorter overall and disease-free survival. A significantly larger cumulative share of the repertoire was made up by the top 100 clones in normal lung than in tumor tissue.

The receptor chain draws on TRBV20-1 and TRBJ2-1; TRBD2 lines up with 9 middle nucleotides. The sample was lung tumor tissue. This clonotype was sampled from a man between 65 and 79 years old with non-small cell lung cancer. The DNA sequence follows: TGCAGTACTAAGAGGACTAGCGTCGATGAGCAGCTCTTC. Its protein reads: CSTKRTSVDEQLF.